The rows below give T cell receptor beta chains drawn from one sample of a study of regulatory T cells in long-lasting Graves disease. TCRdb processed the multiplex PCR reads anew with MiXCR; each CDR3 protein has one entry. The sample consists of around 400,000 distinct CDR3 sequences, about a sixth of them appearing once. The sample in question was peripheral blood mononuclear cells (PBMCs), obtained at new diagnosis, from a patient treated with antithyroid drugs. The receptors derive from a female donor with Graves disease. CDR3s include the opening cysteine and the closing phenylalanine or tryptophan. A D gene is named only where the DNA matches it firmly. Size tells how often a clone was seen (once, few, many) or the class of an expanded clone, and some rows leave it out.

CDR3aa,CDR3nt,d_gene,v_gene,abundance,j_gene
CASSEYDGDQETQYF,TGTGCCAGCAGTGAATACGACGGCGATCAAGAGACCCAGTACTTC,-,TRBV6-1,many,TRBJ2-5
CASSLVGTATRDEQYF,TGTGCCAGCAGCTTAGTTGGGACAGCCACAAGGGACGAGCAGTACTTC,TRBD1,TRBV7-2,many,TRBJ2-7
CASSYSDRGGLKPQHF,TGTGCCAGCAGTTACTCGGACAGGGGGGGACTTAAGCCCCAGCATTTT,TRBD1,TRBV6-2/TRBV6-3,many,TRBJ1-5
CASSKGVGTINQPQHF,TGTGCCAGTAGTAAAGGCGTAGGGACTATAAATCAGCCCCAGCATTTT,-,TRBV19,many,TRBJ1-5
CASIQQGGNTEAFF,TGTGCCAGCATTCAACAGGGGGGGAACACTGAAGCTTTCTTT,TRBD1,TRBV6-1,few,TRBJ1-1
CASSPTGAAGYTF,TGTGCCAGCAGCCCGACAGGGGCGGCTGGCTACACCTTC,TRBD1,TRBV5-6,many,TRBJ1-2
CASSQTRQANQETQYF,TGTGCCAGCAGCCAGACCAGACAGGCGAACCAAGAGACCCAGTACTTC,-,TRBV14,-,TRBJ2-5
CATRHPTGTSGRVTGELFF,TGTGCCACCAGACACCCGACCGGGACTAGCGGGAGGGTTACCGGGGAGCTGTTTTTT,TRBD2,TRBV15,many,TRBJ2-2
CASSSSRSSYEQYF,TGCGCCAGCAGCTCATCAAGGAGCTCCTACGAGCAGTACTTC,-,TRBV5-1,many,TRBJ2-7
CASSQDLGLHNNEQFF,TGTGCCAGCAGTCAAGACCTGGGGCTTCACAACAATGAGCAGTTCTTC,-,TRBV28,many,TRBJ2-1
CASSVGETGARRETQYF,TGTGCCAGCAGCGTAGGGGAAACGGGGGCTAGGCGGGAGACCCAGTACTTC,-,TRBV9,few,TRBJ2-5
CASSQSGKLFF,TGTGCCAGCAGCCAGAGCGGAAAACTGTTTTTT,-,TRBV12-3/TRBV12-4,many,TRBJ1-4
CASSLSTGEAEAFF,TGTGCCAGCAGTTTATCGACGGGGGAGGCTGAAGCTTTCTTT,-,TRBV27,many,TRBJ1-1
CASSFLIAGSGEQFF,TGTGCCAGCAGCTTTCTAATAGCGGGTTCAGGTGAGCAGTTCTTC,TRBD2,TRBV11-3,many,TRBJ2-1
CASRTVNTGELFF,TGTGCCAGCAGAACAGTGAACACCGGGGAGCTGTTTTTT,-,TRBV12-3/TRBV12-4,many,TRBJ2-2
CASSPGGVGQGAAFF,TGTGCCAGCAGCCCAGGGGGAGTGGGACAGGGGGCGGCTTTCTTT,TRBD1,TRBV4-2,few,TRBJ1-1
CASTGGTGAYEKLFF,TGCGCCAGCACTGGAGGGACAGGGGCATATGAAAAACTGTTTTTT,TRBD1,TRBV5-1,many,TRBJ1-4
CASETSTGTQYF,TGCGCCAGCGAAACTAGCACAGGTACGCAGTATTTT,-,TRBV10-2,-,TRBJ2-3
CSARIPGKGYEQYF,TGCAGTGCTAGAATCCCCGGCAAGGGGTACGAGCAGTACTTC,-,TRBV20-1,many,TRBJ2-7
CASSLIQDEQFF,TGTGCCAGCAGTTTAATCCAGGATGAGCAGTTCTTC,-,TRBV28,many,TRBJ2-1
CASSDEQYYGYTF,TGTGCCAGCAGTGACGAACAGTACTATGGCTACACCTTC,-,TRBV2,many,TRBJ1-2
CASRARGEVSYGYTF,TGTGCCAGCAGGGCTCGAGGGGAGGTTAGCTATGGCTACACCTTC,-,TRBV2,few,TRBJ1-2
CASSQDTRQETQYF,TGCGCCAGCAGCCAAGATACCCGACAAGAGACCCAGTACTTC,-,TRBV4-1,-,TRBJ2-5
CASRDSSSYNSPLHF,TGCGCCAGCCGGGACAGTAGCTCCTATAATTCACCCCTCCACTTT,TRBD1,TRBV5-1,many,TRBJ1-6
CASSGLGLATSETQYF,TGTGCCAGCAGTGGCCTGGGGCTAGCGACCTCAGAGACCCAGTACTTC,-,TRBV28,many,TRBJ2-5
CASSGGHRSNTDTQYF,TGTGCCAGCAGCGGGGGACATCGGTCTAACACAGATACGCAGTATTTT,-,TRBV9,-,TRBJ2-3
CASSSQAASHGGETQYF,TGCGCCAGCAGCTCCCAAGCGGCTAGCCATGGAGGAGAGACCCAGTACTTC,-,TRBV5-1,many,TRBJ2-5
CSARPLTSGTDEQYF,TGCAGTGCTAGACCCCTGACTAGCGGGACGGACGAGCAGTACTTC,TRBD2,TRBV20-1,few,TRBJ2-7
CASSFRDNSPLHF,TGTGCCAGCAGTTTCAGAGATAATTCACCCCTCCACTTT,-,TRBV2,many,TRBJ1-6
CASSLGNYNEQFF,TGTGCCAGCAGCTTGGGGAACTACAATGAGCAGTTCTTC,-,TRBV19,-,TRBJ2-1
CASSYWGMNTEAFF,TGTGCCAGCAGTTACTGGGGAATGAACACTGAAGCTTTCTTT,-,TRBV6-2/TRBV6-3,-,TRBJ1-1
CASSWDKYNEQFF,TGTGCCAGCAGCTGGGACAAGTACAATGAGCAGTTCTTC,-,TRBV11-1,many,TRBJ2-1
CATSDQRTGNGYTF,TGTGCCACCAGTGATCAACGGACAGGGAATGGCTACACCTTC,TRBD1,TRBV24-1,-,TRBJ1-2
CASSVTGTRGEKLFF,TGTGCCAGCAGCGTAACCGGGACCCGAGGTGAAAAACTGTTTTTT,-,TRBV9,many,TRBJ1-4
CAISDRGVDMNTEAFF,TGTGCCATCAGTGACCGGGGGGTGGATATGAACACTGAAGCTTTCTTT,-,TRBV10-3,-,TRBJ1-1
CASTIGVADPYNEQFF,TGTGCCAGTACCATAGGGGTGGCCGACCCCTACAATGAGCAGTTCTTC,-,TRBV19,many,TRBJ2-1
CASSFETSGDTQYF,TGCGCCAGCAGCTTCGAGACTAGCGGAGATACGCAGTATTTT,TRBD2,TRBV5-1,-,TRBJ2-3
CAWPIQGRGLNTEAFF,TGTGCCTGGCCTATACAGGGGAGAGGTTTGAACACTGAAGCTTTCTTT,TRBD1,TRBV30,many,TRBJ1-1
CASSPMTRRADTQYF,TGTGCCAGCAGTCCGATGACTAGGAGGGCAGATACGCAGTATTTT,-,TRBV28,-,TRBJ2-3
CASSQDDENTEAFF,TGTGCCAGCAGCCAAGACGACGAGAACACTGAAGCTTTCTTT,-,TRBV3-1,many,TRBJ1-1
CASSLAWTGPRDYGYTF,TGTGCCAGCAGCTTAGCGTGGACAGGGCCTCGGGACTATGGCTACACCTTC,TRBD1,TRBV7-8,-,TRBJ1-2
CASSSPGLAGVEETQYF,TGTGCCAGCAGCTCCCCCGGACTAGCGGGAGTAGAGGAGACCCAGTACTTC,TRBD2,TRBV7-2,many,TRBJ2-5
CSTMGLADTDTQYF,TGCAGTACCATGGGACTAGCGGACACAGATACGCAGTATTTT,TRBD2,TRBV20-1,many,TRBJ2-3
CASSLGDTGNNEQFF,TGTGCCAGCAGCTTAGGGGACACGGGTAACAATGAGCAGTTCTTC,-,TRBV7-3,many,TRBJ2-1
CALGSGQGSGAFF,TGTGCCTTGGGTTCTGGACAGGGGTCGGGAGCTTTCTTT,TRBD1,TRBV10-3,many,TRBJ1-1
CASSFWGMVNEQFF,TGTGCCAGCAGTTTTTGGGGAATGGTCAACGAGCAGTTCTTC,-,TRBV28,many,TRBJ2-1
CAWSVGDGSSYEQYF,TGTGCCTGGAGTGTAGGGGACGGAAGCTCCTACGAGCAGTACTTC,-,TRBV30,many,TRBJ2-7
CASSLWGGVNTEAFF,TGTGCCAGCAGCCTCTGGGGGGGAGTGAACACTGAAGCTTTCTTT,-,TRBV9,few,TRBJ1-1
CASLGGSGELFF,TGTGCTAGCCTTGGTGGGTCCGGGGAGCTGTTTTTT,-,TRBV12-5,many,TRBJ2-2
CASSLWFPAMNTEAFF,TGTGCCAGCAGTTTATGGTTCCCCGCTATGAACACTGAAGCTTTCTTT,-,TRBV27,many,TRBJ1-1
CASSSPDGSPLHF,TGTGCCAGCAGTTCCCCGGACGGTTCACCCCTCCACTTT,-,TRBV27,many,TRBJ1-6